This TCR beta chain was sequenced in a study of shared clonotypes between healthy human individuals. Findings and limits, study-wide: Tissue TCR repertoires likely differ from these blood-only repertoires.

The assay was immunoSEQ multiplex PCR, and TCRdb's table has in-frame clones only and misses some. The table has about 1 million clones, around 74% seen once; the top ten hold 1.4% to 1.5%. On this clone: No antigen is known for it. The same CDR3 arises from other DNA sequences in this sample as well.

Trimming shortened V by 4 bases and J by 0 bases, and 3 bases separated the two germline ends. Germline values: CDR1 GTSNPN, CDR2 SVGIG (reference sequence). The CDR3 has 12 amino acids. The receptor was derived from a man between 18 and 35 years old in good health. V and J are TRBV30 and TRBJ2-2; D uncertain. Sequencing was carried out using memory CD4+ T cells sorted from blood. The subset is: CD45RA-negative fraction. CDR3 in DNA: TGTGCCTGGACAGCGAACACCGGGGAGCTGTTTTTT. Translated: CAWTANTGELFF. The complete variable domain, with remaining parts taken from reference TRBV30 and TRBJ2-2, reads SQTIHQWPATLVQPVGSPLSLECTVEGTSNPNLYWYRQAAGRGLQLLFYSVGIGQISSEVPQNLSASRPQDRQFILSSKKLLLSDSGFYLCAWTANTGELFFGEGSRLTVL.